This T cell receptor beta chain originates from a study of T cell repertoires in cytomegalovirus infection. Study background: Public TCR beta signatures provided an indication of both CMV infection and a matching HLA type. Study observations and caveats: Carriers of CMV and the relevant HLA type were discriminated by public TCR beta frequency. There were HLA-C-restricted CMV-specific TCR beta clonotypes dominating the ex vivo response.

The CDR3 consists of 13 residues. In germline, CDR1 is LGHNT, CDR2 FRNRAP. Trimming left V 4 bases short and J 4 bases short, with 11 bases between. Remarks on this clonotype: Its antigen is not identified.

TCRdb itself ran the reads through MiXCR, one entry per CDR3 protein. The data contain around 320,000 distinct CDR3 sequences, over 7.5% of them singletons. Material for sequencing was PBMCs. This receptor was taken from a human donor in good health (CMV status not recorded). Some clones in this sample may be carry-over from other donors' samples. The chain links TRBV12-5 to TRBJ2-7; D unresolved. CDR3 loop: CASGSGATYEQYF. CDR3 DNA: TGTGCTAGTGGTTCCGGAGCAACGTACGAGCAGTACTTC.